These 27 T cell receptor beta chains were all obtained from the same sample, sequenced in a study of early T cells in non-severe SARS-CoV-2 infection (TCRdb year 2021). The protocol used for the library was 5' RACE. The listed sequencing device is NextSeq 500. TCRdb handled the public reads itself, with Q25 trimming in fastp and clone calling in MiXCR, and kept productive beta chains. Rows with one shared CDR3 protein collapse into an entry with the most common genes and DNA. The sample table records 60,000 to 70,000 distinct CDR3 sequences; less than 9.5% of these occur just once. Together, the top ten hold roughly 3% of the sample. Input material: whole blood. Receptor source: an adult who was a healthcare worker with PCR-confirmed SARS-CoV-2 infection or an uninfected control (not recorded which).

The table lists this clonotype with a few counts. The CDR3 DNA sequence: TGTGCCAGCGCGGGGGACAGTGCCGAGCAGTACTTC. It encodes CASAGDSAEQYF. The V call is TRBV18, the J call TRBJ2-7, with D perhaps TRBD1 or TRBD2 (7 bases each). This CDR3 comprises 12 residues. The V gene lost 8 bases and the J gene lost 6 bases, with 14 bases spanning the gap. Looked up from germline, CDR1 is KGHSH and CDR2 is LQKENI.

This clonotype was recorded only once. The rearrangement uses TRBV7-9 and TRBJ1-1, with D tentatively TRBD1 (5 bases). Trimming pared 5 bases from V and 6 bases from J, leaving 10 bases between. CDR1 is SEHNR, CDR2 FQNEAQ, per germline (reference sequence). The CDR3 length is 12 residues. CDR3 amino acids: CASSAPGPEAFF. The CDR3 DNA is TGTGCCAGCAGCGCCCCGGGACCTGAAGCTTTCTTT.

This clonotype has ten or more counts. This chain joins TRBV12-3 or TRBV12-4 and TRBJ2-6, with D possibly matching TRBD1 (5 bases). V dropped 6 bases and J dropped 0 bases, with 18 bases sitting between them. The CDR3 extends over 18 amino acids. The CDR3 sequence: CASSQVWEGASGANVLTF. In DNA, the CDR3 is TGTGCCAGCAGCCAAGTGTGGGAAGGGGCCTCTGGGGCCAACGTCCTGACTTTC.

The genes are TRBV7-6 and TRBJ1-1; D possibly corresponds to TRBD1 (5 bases). V was clipped by 0 bases and J by 5 bases, with 19 bases between them. Germline CDR1 reads SGHVS; CDR2 reads FNYEAQ. This CDR3 comprises 17 residues. The CDR3 DNA follows: TGTGCCAGCAGCTTAGCTGTCCGGGGCTCGGGCGGGACTGAAGCTTTCTTT. Translating gives CASSLAVRGSGGTEAFF.

The chain couples TRBV20-1 to TRBJ2-7, with TRBD1 identical over 7 bases. The CDR3 runs to 15 residues. Trimming at V came to 3 bases and at J to 0 bases, leaving 8 bases not matched to a gene. Germline CDR1 and CDR2: DFQATT and SNEGSKA (reference sequence). The CDR3, as DNA: TGCAGTGCTAGCTGGGGGACAGAAATCTCCTACGAGCAGTACTTC. As protein: CSASWGTEISYEQYF.

This clonotype was detected a few times. The chain uses TRBV28 and TRBJ1-5; D gene unclear. The CDR3 consists of 16 residues. Germline CDR1 reads MDHEN; CDR2 reads SYDVKM. V was shortened by 4 bases and J by 0 bases, with 13 bases between the two germline ends. CDR3 loop: CASSSKGFRSNQPQHF. As DNA, the CDR3 is TGTGCCAGCAGTTCGAAGGGTTTCCGTAGCAATCAGCCCCAGCATTTT.

V and J are TRBV9 and TRBJ1-2; perhaps TRBD1 as D (5 bases). This CDR3 is 16 amino acids long. Germline V gene lookup returns CDR1 SGDLS and CDR2 YYNGEE. Trimming removed 3 bases from V and 3 bases from J, with 18 bases in between. The CDR3 sequence: CASSGHGTDRHYGYTF. The DNA of the CDR3 is TGTGCCAGCAGCGGGCACGGGACGGATAGACACTATGGCTACACCTTC.

A few counts support this clonotype. This chain joins TRBV10-3 and TRBJ1-3; D remains ambiguous. CDR3 size: 13 residues. V was clipped by 10 bases and J by 0 bases, with 10 bases between them. In germline, CDR1 is ENHRY, CDR2 SYGVKD. The DNA for the CDR3 is TGTGCCACACGCCCCAGCTCTGGAAACACCATATATTTT. It translates to CATRPSSGNTIYF.

The table lists this clonotype with a few counts. This chain connects TRBV11-3 to TRBJ2-7; D uncertain. The length of the CDR3 is 13 residues. Germline CDR1 is SGHNT and CDR2 is YENEEA. The V and J ends lost 3 bases and 6 bases respectively, with 12 bases between them. This chain's CDR3 is CASSLSIGAEQYF. The CDR3 DNA follows: TGTGCCAGCAGCTTGAGTATAGGCGCCGAGCAGTACTTC.

This clonotype was seen repeatedly, ten times or more. This rearrangement joins TRBV4-1 to TRBJ2-3; D call uncertain. There are 17 residues in the CDR3. CDR1 is MGHRA, CDR2 YSYEKL, per germline. V lost 0 bases and J 2 bases, leaving 15 bases between the germline ends. The DNA of the CDR3 is TGCGCCAGCAGCCAAGAGGGCCCCCACCACCCCACAGATACGCAGTATTTT. This translates into CASSQEGPHHPTDTQYF.

There are many counts of this clonotype. The V call is TRBV30, the J call TRBJ2-1, with D perhaps matching TRBD2 (6 bases). CDR3 length: 14 amino acids. V was cut by 5 bases and J by 0 bases, with 11 bases left in between. Germline-derived CDR1 and CDR2 are GTSNPN and SVGIG (reference sequence). The CDR3 DNA reads TGTGCCTGGGGGACTTTGAGCTCCTACAATGAGCAGTTCTTC. It yields the protein CAWGTLSSYNEQFF.

The chain recombines TRBV18 with TRBJ2-1, with D perhaps assigned TRBD1 or TRBD2 (7 bases each). CDR1 and CDR2 from the germline V gene are KGHSH and LQKENI. The length of the CDR3 is 16 residues. V was trimmed by 2 bases and J by 4 bases, leaving 15 bases between them. This CDR3 is CASSPLTSRGYNEQFF. Here the CDR3 DNA reads TGTGCCAGCTCACCATTGACTAGCAGGGGGTACAATGAGCAGTTCTTC.

This clonotype has at least ten counts. The chain joins TRBV6-5 to TRBJ2-7, with D perhaps assigned TRBD1 or TRBD2 (5 bases each). This CDR3 comprises 15 residues. The V gene lost 6 bases and the J gene lost 2 bases, with 17 bases spanning the gap. CDR1 and CDR2 from the germline V gene are MNHEY and SVGAGI. The CDR3 sequence: CASRDPGTAAYEQYF. The CDR3 nucleotides read TGTGCCAGCAGGGACCCCGGGACGGCGGCCTACGAGCAGTACTTC.

This clonotype was found many times. The J gene is TRBJ2-1, the V gene TRBV7-9; D uncertain. The CDR3 is made up of 12 amino acids. Germline V gene data show CDR1 as SEHNR and CDR2 as FQNEAQ (reference sequence). Trimming removed 2 bases at V and 12 bases at J, with 11 bases between. The CDR3 bases are TGTGCCAGCAGCTTATCGAGTAATTCGCAGTTCTTC. This translates into CASSLSSNSQFF.

This clonotype was recorded a few times. V is TRBV6-5 and J is TRBJ2-7; the match to TRBD1 covers 9 bases. The germline gives CDR1 MNHEY, CDR2 SVGAGI. This CDR3 is built from 13 residues. J was trimmed by 4 bases and V by 5 bases; bases with no gene match: 3. CDR3 DNA: TGTGCCAGCAGTCGGGACAGGGCATACGAGCAGTACTTC. Its protein is CASSRDRAYEQYF.

CDR3 amino acids: CSVLSGSGTDTQYF. In nucleotides, the CDR3 is TGCAGCGTTCTTTCAGGGTCCGGGACAGATACGCAGTATTTT. This chain joins TRBV29-1 and TRBJ2-3, with D perhaps TRBD1 (5 bases). The V gene's germline CDR1 is SQVTM and CDR2 ANQGSEA. The V gene lost 5 bases and the J gene lost 3 bases, with 15 bases spanning the gap. This CDR3 comprises 14 residues.

Ten or more counts support this clonotype. CDR3: CASSPGQNLGAYEQYF. The DNA for the CDR3 is TGTGCCAGCTCACCCGGACAGAACCTAGGGGCCTACGAGCAGTACTTC. The chain uses TRBV18 and TRBJ2-7; possibly TRBD1 for D (6 bases). CDR1 and CDR2 from the germline V gene are KGHSH and LQKENI. Trimming removed 3 bases at V and 2 bases at J, with 17 bases between. The CDR3 runs to 16 residues.

There are a few counts of this clonotype. The chain couples TRBV6-2 or TRBV6-3 to TRBJ2-1; 9 nucleotides line up with TRBD1. CDR3 length: 17 amino acids. Germline lookup yields CDR1 MNHEY and CDR2 SVGEGT. V shed 2 bases and J 1 base; nucleotides not matched to a gene: 6. The CDR3, as DNA: TGTGCCAGCAGTTACGAACTCGGACAGGGGTCCTACAATGAGCAGTTCTTC. This sequence encodes CASSYELGQGSYNEQFF.

This clonotype was found many times. J is TRBJ1-2 and V is TRBV7-9; 8 positions agree with TRBD1. J gave up 7 bases and V 8 bases, and 6 bases lay outside the gene matches. Germline V gene lookup returns CDR1 SEHNR and CDR2 FQNEAQ (reference sequence). This CDR3 spans 12 amino acids. CDR3 sequence reads: CASFSTGAGYTF. Here the CDR3 DNA reads TGTGCCAGCTTCTCGACAGGGGCTGGCTACACCTTC.

This chain connects TRBV27 to TRBJ2-3, with TRBD2 matching 9 bases. Germline lookup yields CDR1 MNHEY and CDR2 SMNVEV (reference sequence). The CDR3 has 20 residues. The V and J ends lost 5 bases and 2 bases, in that order; junction bases with no gene match: 20. CDR3 loop: CASSPLWRRLAGWLTDTQYF. The CDR3, as DNA: TGTGCCAGCAGTCCCCTTTGGAGGCGGCTAGCGGGGTGGCTCACAGATACGCAGTATTTT.

The CDR3 is CASSHSGAQYF. CDR3 bases: TGTGCCAGCAGCCATTCAGGAGCGCAGTATTTT. The gene calls are TRBV3-1 and TRBJ2-3; unclear D gene. V shed 3 bases and J shed 10 bases, with 8 bases lying between them. CDR1 and CDR2 (germline): LGHDT, YNNKEL (reference sequence). The CDR3 has 11 residues.

V is TRBV11-2 and J is TRBJ2-2; D call uncertain. The germline V gene has CDR1 SGHAT and CDR2 FQNNGV. V was clipped by 6 bases and J by 13 bases, with 9 bases between them. The CDR3 extends over 10 amino acids. The chain's CDR3 is CASSLSVLFF. The CDR3 nucleotides read TGTGCCAGCAGTTTGTCGGTGCTGTTTTTT.

This clonotype was detected ten times or more. The gene calls are TRBV5-1 and TRBJ2-1, with D hard to call. CDR3 size: 13 residues. The germline V and J ends were trimmed by 2 bases and 9 bases, with 12 bases remaining between them. Germline lookup yields CDR1 SGHRS and CDR2 YFSETQ. The CDR3 sequence: CASSFAPFGEQFF. The CDR3 DNA is TGCGCCAGCAGCTTCGCCCCTTTCGGTGAGCAGTTCTTC.

This rearrangement joins TRBV2 to TRBJ2-1, with D maybe TRBD2 (6 bases). Per germline, CDR1 SNHLY and CDR2 FYNNEI. The CDR3 length is 13 residues. Trimming pared 7 bases from V and 4 bases from J, leaving 11 bases between. In nucleotides, the CDR3 is TGTGCCAGCAAGCGGGCCTCTTACAATGAGCAGTTCTTC. It yields the protein CASKRASYNEQFF. Based on the CDR3 plus reference TRBV2 and TRBJ2-1, the full variable domain is EPEVTQTPSHQVTQMGQEVILRCVPISNHLYFYWYRQILGQKVEFLVSFYNNEISEKSEIFDDQFSVERPDGSNFTLKIRSTKLEDSAMYFCASKRASYNEQFFGPGTRLTVL.

This clonotype has a handful of counts. The chain has TRBV7-3 and TRBJ1-1, with D unclear. Germline CDR1 and CDR2: SGHTA and FQGTGA. V was trimmed by 5 bases and J by 4 bases, leaving 17 bases between them. The CDR3 is made up of 15 amino acids. The CDR3 DNA reads as TGTGCCAGCAGCCCCGGGGTCTTTGAGGGCACTGAAGCTTTCTTT. It translates to CASSPGVFEGTEAFF.

This clonotype has at least ten counts. The gene calls are TRBV7-2 and TRBJ1-5; D unresolved. The V and J ends lost 2 bases and 0 bases respectively, with 8 bases between them. The length of the CDR3 is 15 residues. From germline, CDR1 is SGHTA and CDR2 FQGNSA. The CDR3: CASSLLGDSNQPQHF. The CDR3, as DNA: TGTGCCAGCAGCTTATTAGGTGATAGCAATCAGCCCCAGCATTTT. The whole variable domain, filled in from reference TRBV7-2 and TRBJ1-5, reads GAGVSQSPSNKVTEKGKDVELRCDPISGHTALYWYRQSLGQGLEFLIYFQGNSAPDKSGLPSDRFSAERTGGSVSTLTIQRTQQEDSAVYLCASSLLGDSNQPQHFGDGTRLSIL.

This clonotype has only a few counts. One junction end disagrees with the germline gene, perhaps due to a read error. This sequence joins TRBV7-6 and TRBJ2-2; D tentatively reads TRBD1 or TRBD2 (6 bases each). Germline CDR1 and CDR2: SGHVS and FNYEAQ. CDR3 size: 14 residues. The CDR3 is CASHWGADTGELFF. As DNA, the CDR3 is TGCGCCAGCCACTGGGGGGCAGACACCGGGGAGCTGTTTTTT.